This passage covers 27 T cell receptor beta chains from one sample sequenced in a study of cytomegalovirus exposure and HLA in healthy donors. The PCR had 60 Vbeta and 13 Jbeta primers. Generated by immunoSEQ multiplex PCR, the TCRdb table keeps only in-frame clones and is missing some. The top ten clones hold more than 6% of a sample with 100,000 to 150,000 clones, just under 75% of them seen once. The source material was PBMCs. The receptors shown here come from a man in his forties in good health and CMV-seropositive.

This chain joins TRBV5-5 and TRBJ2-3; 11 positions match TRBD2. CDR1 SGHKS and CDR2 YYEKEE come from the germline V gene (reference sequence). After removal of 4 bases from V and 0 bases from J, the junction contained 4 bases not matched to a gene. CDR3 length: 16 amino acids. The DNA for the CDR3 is TGTGCCAGCAGCATCCCTAGCGGGGGGAGCACAGATACGCAGTATTTT. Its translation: CASSIPSGGSTDTQYF.

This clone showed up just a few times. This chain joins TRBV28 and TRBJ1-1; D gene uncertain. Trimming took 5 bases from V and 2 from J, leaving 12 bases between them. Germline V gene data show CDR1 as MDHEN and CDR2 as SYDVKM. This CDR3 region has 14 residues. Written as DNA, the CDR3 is TGTGCCAGCAGTCTCCAGACGGGAAACACTGAAGCTTTCTTT. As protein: CASSLQTGNTEAFF.

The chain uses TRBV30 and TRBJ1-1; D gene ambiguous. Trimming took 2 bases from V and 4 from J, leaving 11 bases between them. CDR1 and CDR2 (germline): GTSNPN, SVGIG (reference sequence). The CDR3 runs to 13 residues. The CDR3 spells CAWSTGRGTEAFF. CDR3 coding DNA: TGTGCCTGGAGTACCGGGCGGGGCACTGAAGCTTTCTTT.

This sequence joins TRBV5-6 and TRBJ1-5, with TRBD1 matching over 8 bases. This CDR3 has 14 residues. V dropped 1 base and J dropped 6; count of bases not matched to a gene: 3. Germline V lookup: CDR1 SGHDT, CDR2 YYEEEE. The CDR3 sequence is CASSLKDRGQPQHF. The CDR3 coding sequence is TGTGCCAGCAGCTTGAAAGACAGGGGTCAGCCCCAGCATTTT.

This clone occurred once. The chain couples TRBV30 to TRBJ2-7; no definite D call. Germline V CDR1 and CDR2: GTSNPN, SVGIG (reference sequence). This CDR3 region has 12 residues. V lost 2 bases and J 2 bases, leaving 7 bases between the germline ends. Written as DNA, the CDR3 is TGTGCCTGGAGTCACACCCCCTACGAGCAGTACTTC. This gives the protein CAWSHTPYEQYF.

This CDR3 is CASSIWTGAYNEQFF. The CDR3, as DNA: TGTGCCAGTAGTATTTGGACAGGGGCCTACAATGAGCAGTTCTTC. J is TRBJ2-1 and V is TRBV19, with 9 nucleotides matching TRBD1. From germline, CDR1 is LNHDA and CDR2 SQIVND (reference sequence). The CDR3 loop spans 15 amino acids. Trimming removed 3 bases from V and 2 bases from J; junction bases left unmatched: 2.

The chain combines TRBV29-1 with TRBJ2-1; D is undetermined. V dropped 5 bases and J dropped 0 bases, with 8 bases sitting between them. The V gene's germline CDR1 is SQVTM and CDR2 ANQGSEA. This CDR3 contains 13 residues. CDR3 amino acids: CSVKGGSYNEQFF. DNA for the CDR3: TGCAGCGTTAAAGGCGGCTCCTACAATGAGCAGTTCTTC.

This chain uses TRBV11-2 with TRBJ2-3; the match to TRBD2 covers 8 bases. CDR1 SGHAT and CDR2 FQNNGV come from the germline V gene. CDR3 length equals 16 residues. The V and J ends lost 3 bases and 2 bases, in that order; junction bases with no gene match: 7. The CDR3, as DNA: TGTGCCAGCAGCTTTGCGGGGGGCCTCAACACAGATACGCAGTATTTT. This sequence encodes CASSFAGGLNTDTQYF.

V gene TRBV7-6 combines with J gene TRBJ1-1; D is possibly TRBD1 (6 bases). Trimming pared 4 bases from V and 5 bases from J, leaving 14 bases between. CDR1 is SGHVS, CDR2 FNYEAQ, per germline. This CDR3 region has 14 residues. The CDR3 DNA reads TGTGCCAGCAGCTCCCGGGCAGGGGTGACTGAAGCTTTCTTT. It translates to CASSSRAGVTEAFF.

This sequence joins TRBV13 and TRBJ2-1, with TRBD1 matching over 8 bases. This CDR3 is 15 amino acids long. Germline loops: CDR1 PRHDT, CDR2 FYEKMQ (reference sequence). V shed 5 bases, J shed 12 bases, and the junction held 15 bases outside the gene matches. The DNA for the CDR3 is TGTGCCAGCAGCGATCGGACAGGGCCCGGGGTTGTGCAGTTCTTC. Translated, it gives CASSDRTGPGVVQFF.

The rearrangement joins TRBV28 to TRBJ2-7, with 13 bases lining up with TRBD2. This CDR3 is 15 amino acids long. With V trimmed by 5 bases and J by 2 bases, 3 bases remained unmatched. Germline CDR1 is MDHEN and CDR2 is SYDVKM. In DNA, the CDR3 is TGTGCCAGCAGTCTCGGACTAGCGGGGGCCTACGAGCAGTACTTC. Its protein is CASSLGLAGAYEQYF.

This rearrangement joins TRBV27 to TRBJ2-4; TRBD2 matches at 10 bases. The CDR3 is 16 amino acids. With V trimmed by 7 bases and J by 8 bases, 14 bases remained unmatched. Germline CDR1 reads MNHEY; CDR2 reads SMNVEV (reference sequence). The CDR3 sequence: CASKTAGGSERYIQYF. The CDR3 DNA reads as TGTGCCAGCAAAACAGCGGGGGGGTCAGAAAGGTACATTCAGTACTTC.

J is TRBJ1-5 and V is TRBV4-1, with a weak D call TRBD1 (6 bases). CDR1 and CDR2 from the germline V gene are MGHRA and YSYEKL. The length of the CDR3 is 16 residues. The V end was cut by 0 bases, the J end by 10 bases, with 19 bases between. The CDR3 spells CASSQDHPGAYQPQHF. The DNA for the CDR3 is TGCGCCAGCAGCCAAGATCACCCAGGGGCCTACCAACCCCAGCATTTT.

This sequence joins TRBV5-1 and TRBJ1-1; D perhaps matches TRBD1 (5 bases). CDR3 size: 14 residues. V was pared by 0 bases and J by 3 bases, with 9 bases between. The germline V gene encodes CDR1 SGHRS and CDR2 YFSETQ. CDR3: CASSLEAGDTEAFF. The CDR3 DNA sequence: TGCGCCAGCAGCTTGGAGGCGGGGGACACTGAAGCTTTCTTT.

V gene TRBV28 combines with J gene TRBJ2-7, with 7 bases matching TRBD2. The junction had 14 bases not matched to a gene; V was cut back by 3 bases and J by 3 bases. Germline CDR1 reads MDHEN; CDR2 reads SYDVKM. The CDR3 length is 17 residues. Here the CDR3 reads CASSLGFGGKRVYEQYF. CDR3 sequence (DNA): TGTGCCAGCAGTTTGGGGTTCGGGGGGAAGAGGGTCTACGAGCAGTACTTC. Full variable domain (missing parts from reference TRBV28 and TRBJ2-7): DVKVTQSSRYLVKRTGEKVFLECVQDMDHENMFWYRQDPGLGLRLIYFSYDVKMKEKGDIPEGYSVSREKKERFSLILESASTNQTSMYLCASSLGFGGKRVYEQYFGPGTRLTVT.

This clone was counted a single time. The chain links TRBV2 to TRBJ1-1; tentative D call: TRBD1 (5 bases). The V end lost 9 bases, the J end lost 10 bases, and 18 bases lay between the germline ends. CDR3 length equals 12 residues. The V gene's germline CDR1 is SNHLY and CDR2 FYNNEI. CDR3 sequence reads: CASERDLGGAFF. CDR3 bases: TGTGCCAGTGAGCGGGACCTCGGGGGAGCTTTCTTT.

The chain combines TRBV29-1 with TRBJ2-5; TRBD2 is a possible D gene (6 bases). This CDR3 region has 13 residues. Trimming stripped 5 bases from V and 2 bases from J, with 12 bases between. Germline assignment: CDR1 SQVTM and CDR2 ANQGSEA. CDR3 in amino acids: CSVRRGRQETQYF. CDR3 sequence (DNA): TGCAGCGTTAGGCGGGGCAGGCAAGAGACCCAGTACTTC. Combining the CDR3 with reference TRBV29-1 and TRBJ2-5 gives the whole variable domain SAVISQKPSRDICQRGTSLTIQCQVDSQVTMMFWYRQQPGQSLTLIATANQGSEATYESGFVIDKFPISRPNLTFSTLTVSNMSPEDSSIYLCSVRRGRQETQYFGPGTRLLVL.

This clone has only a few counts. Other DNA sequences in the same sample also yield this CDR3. For the CDR3, the DNA is TGTGCCAGCAGTTTAGGCCTCTACGAGCAGTACTTC. This codes for CASSLGLYEQYF. The chain employs TRBV28 and TRBJ2-7; D is unresolved. Per germline, CDR1 MDHEN and CDR2 SYDVKM. The V gene lost 2 bases and the J gene lost 3 bases, with 5 bases spanning the gap. The CDR3 extends over 12 amino acids. The full variable domain, with the rest looked up from reference TRBV28 and TRBJ2-7, is DVKVTQSSRYLVKRTGEKVFLECVQDMDHENMFWYRQDPGLGLRLIYFSYDVKMKEKGDIPEGYSVSREKKERFSLILESASTNQTSMYLCASSLGLYEQYFGPGTRLTVT.

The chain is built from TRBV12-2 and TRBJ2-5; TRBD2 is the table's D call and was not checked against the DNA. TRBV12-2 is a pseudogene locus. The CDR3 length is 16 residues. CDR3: CASRLDRTSGQETQYF. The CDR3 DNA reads TGTGCAAGTCGCTTAGACCGGACTAGCGGACAAGAGACCCAGTACTTC.

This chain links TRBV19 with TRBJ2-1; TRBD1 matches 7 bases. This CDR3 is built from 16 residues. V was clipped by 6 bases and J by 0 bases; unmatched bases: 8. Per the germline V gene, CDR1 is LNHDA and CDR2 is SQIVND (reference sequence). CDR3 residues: CASSGGQASSYNEQFF. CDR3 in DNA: TGTGCCAGTAGCGGAGGACAGGCGAGCTCCTACAATGAGCAGTTCTTC.

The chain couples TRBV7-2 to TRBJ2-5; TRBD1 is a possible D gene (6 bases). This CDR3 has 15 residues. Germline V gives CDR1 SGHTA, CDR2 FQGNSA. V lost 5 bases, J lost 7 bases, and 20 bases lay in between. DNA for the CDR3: TGTGCCAGCAGCCCCCCCCCGTGGGGGCGAGGGACCCAGTACTTC. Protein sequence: CASSPPPWGRGTQYF.

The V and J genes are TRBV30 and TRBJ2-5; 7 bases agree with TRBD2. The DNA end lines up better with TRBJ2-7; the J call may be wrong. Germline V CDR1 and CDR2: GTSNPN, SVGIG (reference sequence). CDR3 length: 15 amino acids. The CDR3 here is CAWSPLGGTDYEQYF. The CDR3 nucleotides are TGTGCCTGGAGCCCTCTCGGGGGGACCGACTACGAGCAGTACTTC.

DNA of the CDR3: TGTGCCAGCAGCTTAACCCGGCGGGTCTCCTACGAGCAGTACTTC. This sequence encodes CASSLTRRVSYEQYF. The chain combines TRBV7-2 with TRBJ2-7, with D perhaps matching TRBD2 (5 bases). V shed 2 bases and J shed 0 bases, with 11 bases lying between them. CDR1 and CDR2 (germline): SGHTA, FQGNSA. The CDR3 sequence is 15 residues long. The full variable domain, with the rest looked up from reference TRBV7-2 and TRBJ2-7, is GAGVSQSPSNKVTEKGKDVELRCDPISGHTALYWYRQSLGQGLEFLIYFQGNSAPDKSGLPSDRFSAERTGGSVSTLTIQRTQQEDSAVYLCASSLTRRVSYEQYFGPGTRLTVT.

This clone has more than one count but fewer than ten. The CDR3 sequence is CASGTGTSGTGETQYF. The CDR3 DNA is TGTGCTAGTGGTACGGGGACTAGCGGGACCGGAGAGACCCAGTACTTC. This chain joins TRBV12-5 and TRBJ2-5; 13 nucleotides line up with TRBD2. The CDR3 covers 16 residues. The germline V gene encodes CDR1 LGHNT and CDR2 FRNRAP. J was trimmed by 4 bases and V by 5 bases; bases with no gene match: 7.

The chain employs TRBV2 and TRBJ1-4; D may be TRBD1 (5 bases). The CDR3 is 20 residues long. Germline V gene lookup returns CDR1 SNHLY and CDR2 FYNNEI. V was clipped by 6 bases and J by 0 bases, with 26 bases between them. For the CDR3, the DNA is TGTGCCAGCAGCATTACCATTCCAGGGCGTCCTTCTGCAACTAATGAAAAACTGTTTTTT. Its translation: CASSITIPGRPSATNEKLFF.

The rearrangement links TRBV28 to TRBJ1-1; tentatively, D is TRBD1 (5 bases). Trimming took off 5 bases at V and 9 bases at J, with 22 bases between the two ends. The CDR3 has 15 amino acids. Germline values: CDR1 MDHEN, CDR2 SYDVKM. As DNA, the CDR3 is TGTGCCAGCAGTCCTCCGTCCTGGAGGGGTTCAAAAGCTTTCTTT. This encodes CASSPPSWRGSKAFF.

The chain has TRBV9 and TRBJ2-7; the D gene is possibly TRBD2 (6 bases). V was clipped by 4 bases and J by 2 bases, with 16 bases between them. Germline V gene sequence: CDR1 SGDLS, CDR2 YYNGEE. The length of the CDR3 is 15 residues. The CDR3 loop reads CASSPQTSLPYEQYF. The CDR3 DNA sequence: TGTGCCAGCAGCCCCCAGACTAGTCTCCCCTACGAGCAGTACTTC. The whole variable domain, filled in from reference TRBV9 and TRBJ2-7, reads DSGVTQTPKHLITATGQRVTLRCSPRSGDLSVYWYQQSLDQGLQFLIQYYNGEERAKGNILERFSAQQFPDLHSELNLSSLELGDSALYFCASSPQTSLPYEQYFGPGTRLTVT.